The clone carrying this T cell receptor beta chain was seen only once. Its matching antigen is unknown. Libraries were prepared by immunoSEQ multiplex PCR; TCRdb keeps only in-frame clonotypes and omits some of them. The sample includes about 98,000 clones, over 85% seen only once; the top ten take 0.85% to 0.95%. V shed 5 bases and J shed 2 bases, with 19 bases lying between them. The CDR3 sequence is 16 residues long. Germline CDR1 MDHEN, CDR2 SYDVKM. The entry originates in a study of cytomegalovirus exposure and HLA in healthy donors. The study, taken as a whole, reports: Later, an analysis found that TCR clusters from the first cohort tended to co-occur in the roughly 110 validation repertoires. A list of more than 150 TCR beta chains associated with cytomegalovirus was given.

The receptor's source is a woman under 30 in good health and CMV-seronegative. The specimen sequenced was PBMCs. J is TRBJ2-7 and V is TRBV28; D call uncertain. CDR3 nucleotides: TGTGCCAGCAGTCCTAACGTGTTCGGGTCGACCTACGAGCAGTACTTC. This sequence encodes CASSPNVFGSTYEQYF. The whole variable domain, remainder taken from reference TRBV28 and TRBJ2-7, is DVKVTQSSRYLVKRTGEKVFLECVQDMDHENMFWYRQDPGLGLRLIYFSYDVKMKEKGDIPEGYSVSREKKERFSLILESASTNQTSMYLCASSPNVFGSTYEQYFGPGTRLTVT.